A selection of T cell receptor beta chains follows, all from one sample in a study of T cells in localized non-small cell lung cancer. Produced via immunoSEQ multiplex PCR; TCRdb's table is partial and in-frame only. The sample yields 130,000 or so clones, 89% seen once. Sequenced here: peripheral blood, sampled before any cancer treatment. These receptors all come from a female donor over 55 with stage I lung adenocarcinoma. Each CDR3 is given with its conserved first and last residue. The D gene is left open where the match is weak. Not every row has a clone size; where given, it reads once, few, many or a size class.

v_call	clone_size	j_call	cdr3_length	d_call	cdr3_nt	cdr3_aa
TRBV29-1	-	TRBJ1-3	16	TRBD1	TGCAGCGTCTATTTATCGGACAGGGGGATAATGGACACCATATATTTT	CSVYLSDRGIMDTIYF
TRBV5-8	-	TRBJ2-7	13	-	TGTGCCAGCGCCACAGGGTTCCCCTACGAGCAGTACTTC	CASATGFPYEQYF
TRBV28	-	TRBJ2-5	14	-	TGTGCCAGCAGTCCCACGCGGAGCGGAGAGACCCAGTACTTC	CASSPTRSGETQYF
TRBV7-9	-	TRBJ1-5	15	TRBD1	TGTGCCAGCAGCGAGACAGGGAATATGGTTCAGCCCCAGCATTTT	CASSETGNMVQPQHF
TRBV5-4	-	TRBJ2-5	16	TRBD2	TGTGCCAGCAGCCTCCGGACTAGCGGGAGGGGGGAGACCCAGTACTTC	CASSLRTSGRGETQYF
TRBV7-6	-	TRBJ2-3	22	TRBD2	TGTGCCAGCAGCTTAGAACCGGCCGGGCGGACTAGCGAGAAATATACAACAGATACGCAGTATTTT	CASSLEPAGRTSEKYTTDTQYF
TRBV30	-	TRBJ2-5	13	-	TGTGCCTGGACAGGGTTGCGTGGGGAGACCCAGTACTTC	CAWTGLRGETQYF
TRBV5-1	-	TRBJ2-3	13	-	TGCGCCAGCAGCGACCAAGGGACAGATACGCAGTATTTT	CASSDQGTDTQYF
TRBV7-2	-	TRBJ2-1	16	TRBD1	TGTGCCAGCAGCCAGGGGGCGCGGAACTCCTACAATGAGCAGTTCTTC	CASSQGARNSYNEQFF
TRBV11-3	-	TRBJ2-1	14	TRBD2	TGTGCCAGCAGCTTAAGCGGGAGCTACAATGAGCAGTTCTTC	CASSLSGSYNEQFF
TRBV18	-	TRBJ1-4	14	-	TGTGCCAGCTCACCAGACCAAGGAAATGAAAAACTGTTTTTT	CASSPDQGNEKLFF
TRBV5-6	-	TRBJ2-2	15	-	TGTGCCAGCAGCGTTGACCGAATCGGCACCGGGGAGCTGTTTTTT	CASSVDRIGTGELFF
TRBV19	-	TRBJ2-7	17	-	TGTGCCAGTAGTATCCCTCCGATAGGAACGAGAACCTACGAGCAGTACTTC	CASSIPPIGTRTYEQYF
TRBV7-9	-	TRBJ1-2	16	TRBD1	TGTGCCAGCAGCTTAGCGGGGGGACAGGGACACTATGGCTACACCTTC	CASSLAGGQGHYGYTF
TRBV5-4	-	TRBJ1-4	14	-	TGTGCCAGCAGCTCAGAGTCAAACTCTGAAAAACTGTTTTTT	CASSSESNSEKLFF
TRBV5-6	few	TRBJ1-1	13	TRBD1	TGTGCCAGCAGCCCCGGGACAGGGATTGAAGCTTTCTTT	CASSPGTGIEAFF
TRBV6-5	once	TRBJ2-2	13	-	TGTGCCTCGGACAGCCTCGCCACCGGGGAGCTGTTTTTT	CASDSLATGELFF
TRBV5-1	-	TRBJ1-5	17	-	TGCGCCAGCAGCTTGGGGGCGCAGGGACTTTTCAATCAGCCCCAGCATTTT	CASSLGAQGLFNQPQHF
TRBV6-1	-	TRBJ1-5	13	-	TGTGCCAGCGGGTACAGGGGCAATCAGCCCCAGCATTTT	CASGYRGNQPQHF
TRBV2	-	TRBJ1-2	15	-	TGTGCCAGCAGTGAAGCGAGTACATTATTCTACAGCTACACCTTC	CASSEASTLFYSYTF
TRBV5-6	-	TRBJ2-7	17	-	TGTGCCAGCAGCTCCCCCCTTTTTTACGGGAGCGGCGACGAGCAGTACTTC	CASSSPLFYGSGDEQYF
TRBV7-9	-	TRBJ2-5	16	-	TGTGCCAGCAGCCCACTTCGGACTAACGTACAAGAGACCCAGTACTTC	CASSPLRTNVQETQYF
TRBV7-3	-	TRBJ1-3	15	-	TGTGCCAGCAGCTCCGGACCAAACTCTGGAAACACCATATATTTT	CASSSGPNSGNTIYF
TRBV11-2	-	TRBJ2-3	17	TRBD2	TGTGCCAGCAGCTTACCCCGGGGCGGGAGTTACACAGATACGCAGTATTTT	CASSLPRGGSYTDTQYF
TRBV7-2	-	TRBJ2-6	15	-	TGTGCCAGCAGCCCCCCGGGGACTGGGGCCAACGTCCTGACTTTC	CASSPPGTGANVLTF
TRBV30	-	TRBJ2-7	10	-	TGTGCCTGTCTGATCTCCGAGCAGTACTTC	CACLISEQYF
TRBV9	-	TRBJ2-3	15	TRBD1	TGTGCCAGCAGCCAGGGACAGAGTCACACAGATACGCAGTATTTT	CASSQGQSHTDTQYF
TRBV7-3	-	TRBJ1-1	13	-	TGTGCCAGCAGCTTATCGCAGGTTACTGAAGCTTTCTTT	CASSLSQVTEAFF
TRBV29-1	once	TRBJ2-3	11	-	TGCAGCGTTGACCGGGGGGATACGCAGTATTTT	CSVDRGDTQYF
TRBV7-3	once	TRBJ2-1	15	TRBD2	TGTGCCAGCAGCTTATATGCTAGCGGGAGAGGTGAGCAGTTCTTC	CASSLYASGRGEQFF
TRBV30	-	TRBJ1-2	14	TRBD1	TGTGCTGTGAACTCCGGGACAGGGGCGCTGGGCTACACCTTC	CAVNSGTGALGYTF
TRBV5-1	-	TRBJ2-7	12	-	TGCGCCAGCAGCGGGACACTTTACGAGCAGTACTTC	CASSGTLYEQYF
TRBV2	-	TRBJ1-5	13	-	TGTGCCAGCAGTGGGGAGGCCAATCAGCCCCAGCATTTT	CASSGEANQPQHF
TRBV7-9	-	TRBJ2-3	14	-	TGTGCCAGCAGCTTAAGCGGGAGCACAGATACGCAGTATTTT	CASSLSGSTDTQYF
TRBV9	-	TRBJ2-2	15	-	TGTGCCAGCAGCGTAGTCGGGACGAACACCGGGGAGCTGTTTTTT	CASSVVGTNTGELFF
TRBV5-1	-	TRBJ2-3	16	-	TGCGCCAGCAGCCCCCCTTCGGCGGGACGCACAGATACGCAGTATTTT	CASSPPSAGRTDTQYF
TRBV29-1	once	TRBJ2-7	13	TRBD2	TGCAGCGTTCGCGCTAGCGGGATCGGCGAGCAGTACTTC	CSVRASGIGEQYF
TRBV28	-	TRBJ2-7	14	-	TGTGCCAGCAGTTCTCCGGGTGGTTCCAACGAGCAGTACTTC	CASSSPGGSNEQYF
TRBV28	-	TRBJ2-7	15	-	TGTGCCAGCAGTTGGGACCTCACCGGATCCTACGAGCAGTACTTC	CASSWDLTGSYEQYF
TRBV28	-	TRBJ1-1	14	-	TGTGCCAGCAGTTTCAGGAGATCTCACACTGAAGCTTTCTTT	CASSFRRSHTEAFF
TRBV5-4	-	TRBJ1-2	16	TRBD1	TGTGCCAGCAGCGACGCAGGGACAGCTGACTCCTATGGCTACACCTTC	CASSDAGTADSYGYTF
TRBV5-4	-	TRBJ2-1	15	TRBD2	TGTGCCAGCAGCCTCACTAGCGGAACCTACAATGAGCAGTTCTTC	CASSLTSGTYNEQFF
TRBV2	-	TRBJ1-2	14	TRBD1	TGTGCCAGCAGTGGGCAGGGGGCGACCTATGGCTACACCTTC	CASSGQGATYGYTF
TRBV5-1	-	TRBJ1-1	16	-	TGCGCCAGCAGCTTGGGCGGCGGGTTATCCGGGACTGAAGCTTTCTTT	CASSLGGGLSGTEAFF
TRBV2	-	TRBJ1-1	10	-	TGTGCCAGCAGTTCGGGGCGGTTCTTCTTT	CASSSGRFFF
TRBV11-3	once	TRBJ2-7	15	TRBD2	TGTGCCAGCAGCCCGAGAGCGGGAGGTTTCTACGAGCAGTACTTC	CASSPRAGGFYEQYF
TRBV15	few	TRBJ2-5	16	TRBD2	TGTGCCACCAGCAGAGATCGTTCGGCCGGGGGGGAGACCCAGTACTTC	CATSRDRSAGGETQYF